These 26 T cell receptor beta chains share one sample of origin, sequenced in a study of T-cell memory formation after mild COVID-19. TCRdb re-derived calls from the 5' RACE reads in MiXCR, one entry per CDR3 protein. This table holds around 420,000 distinct CDR3 sequences, 20% to 25% found once. Sequencing was performed on PBMCs or a T cell subset sorted from them (not recorded which). These receptor sequences come from an adult woman who had mild COVID-19 (a few samples of this study predate the infection). Cell type and time point are not known.

This clonotype showed up just a few times. The CDR3 DNA is TGCGCCAGCAGCCGGTTAAGGACCTTTAAAGAGACCCAGTACTTC. Translating it yields CASSRLRTFKETQYF. V gene TRBV4-1 combines with J gene TRBJ2-5; no reliable D call. The CDR3 sequence is 15 residues long. CDR1 and CDR2 from the germline V gene are MGHRA and YSYEKL. Trimming shortened V by 4 bases and J by 3 bases, and 15 bases separated the two germline ends.

The V call is TRBV2, the J call TRBJ1-5, with D possibly TRBD1 on 6 matching bases. V lost 4 bases and J lost 4, with 14 bases in between. Per the germline V gene, CDR1 is SNHLY and CDR2 is FYNNEI. The CDR3 loop spans 15 amino acids. The CDR3 DNA is TGTGCCAGCAGTGCCCCGGACAGCATTAATCAGCCCCAGCATTTT. Translation gives CASSAPDSINQPQHF. Supplemented by reference TRBV2 and TRBJ1-5, the full variable domain reads EPEVTQTPSHQVTQMGQEVILRCVPISNHLYFYWYRQILGQKVEFLVSFYNNEISEKSEIFDDQFSVERPDGSNFTLKIRSTKLEDSAMYFCASSAPDSINQPQHFGDGTRLSIL.

This clonotype showed up just a few times. This chain joins TRBV7-9 and TRBJ2-7; unclear D gene. The CDR3 runs to 14 residues. Trimming pared 3 bases from V and 1 base from J, leaving 10 bases between. CDR1 is SEHNR, CDR2 FQNEAQ, per germline (reference sequence). The CDR3 nucleotides read TGTGCCAGCAGCTTGCTTAGGATTTCCTACGAGCAGTACTTC. It specifies CASSLLRISYEQYF.

The chain carries TRBV7-9 and TRBJ1-2, with 8 positions matching TRBD1. The CDR3 extends over 15 amino acids. CDR1 is SEHNR and CDR2 is FQNEAQ in the germline V gene (reference sequence). Trimming at V came to 5 bases and at J to 3 bases, leaving 8 bases not matched to a gene. This CDR3 is CASSPRQGTDYGYTF. The CDR3 coding sequence is TGTGCCAGCAGCCCTAGACAGGGGACTGACTATGGCTACACCTTC.

This rearrangement joins TRBV2 to TRBJ1-4; tentative D call: TRBD1 (5 bases). The V end lost 11 bases, the J end lost 6 bases, and 10 bases lay between the germline ends. CDR1 SNHLY and CDR2 FYNNEI come from the germline V gene. This CDR3 has 11 amino acids. The CDR3 is CAGAGDEKLFF. The DNA of the CDR3 is TGTGCCGGAGCGGGGGATGAAAAACTGTTTTTT.

The CDR3 DNA follows: TGCAGCGCGTCCTCAATCTCAGGGGTCGGCTACACCTTC. Protein sequence: CSASSISGVGYTF. The V gene is TRBV29-1, the J gene TRBJ1-2, with D perhaps matching TRBD1 (6 bases). This CDR3 contains 13 residues. The germline V gene encodes CDR1 SQVTM and CDR2 ANQGSEA. Trimming cost V 7 bases and J 8 bases, with 20 bases left between them.

This clonotype was observed a handful of times. The chain joins TRBV5-4 to TRBJ2-7, with 10 bases aligning to TRBD1. V trimming: 0 bases; J trimming: 4 bases; junction bases outside the gene matches: 4. The CDR3 spans 15 residues. Looked up from germline, CDR1 is SGHNT and CDR2 is YYREEE (reference sequence). The CDR3 DNA follows: TGTGCCAGCAGCTTGGGACAGGGGGCAGGGTACGAGCAGTACTTC. It codes for CASSLGQGAGYEQYF.

This clonotype appeared many times. CDR3 nucleotides: TGCAGTGCTTCGACTAGCGGGAGGGCCGGGAGAAAGACCCAGTACTTC. Translated: CSASTSGRAGRKTQYF. The genes are TRBV20-1 and TRBJ2-5, with TRBD2 identical over 14 bases. The CDR3 length is 16 residues. The V gene end was trimmed by 5 bases and the J gene end by 6 bases; junction bases not matched to a gene: 11. Germline values: CDR1 DFQATT, CDR2 SNEGSKA (reference sequence).

This clonotype was picked up a small number of times. J is TRBJ1-1 and V is TRBV12-3 or TRBV12-4; TRBD1 aligns across 7 bases. The V gene end was trimmed by 3 bases and the J gene end by 6 bases; junction bases not matched to a gene: 7. The CDR3 is made up of 14 amino acids. The CDR3 here is CASSFTDRLAEAFF. The CDR3 DNA follows: TGTGCCAGCAGTTTTACGGACAGGTTAGCTGAAGCTTTCTTT.

V usage is TRBV2 and J usage is TRBJ1-4; 7 nucleotides agree with TRBD1. The length of the CDR3 is 14 residues. The V gene end was trimmed by 11 bases and the J gene end by 8 bases; junction bases not matched to a gene: 14. Per the germline V gene, CDR1 is SNHLY and CDR2 is FYNNEI. CDR3: CAGQKTGHEEKLFF. CDR3 nucleotides: TGTGCCGGACAAAAGACAGGGCATGAAGAAAAACTGTTTTTT.

The chain is built from TRBV29-1 and TRBJ2-7; 8 bases agree with TRBD1. CDR3 length: 14 amino acids. The J segment lost 0 bases and the V segment lost 3 bases, leaving 4 bases of the junction unmatched. Germline V CDR1 and CDR2: SQVTM, ANQGSEA. CDR3 residues: CSVDGQGGSYEQYF. CDR3 DNA sequence: TGCAGCGTTGATGGACAGGGAGGCTCCTACGAGCAGTACTTC.

This clonotype has more than one count but fewer than ten. The chain recombines TRBV12-3 or TRBV12-4 with TRBJ2-2; D may be TRBD2 (6 bases). V shed 1 base and J shed 7 bases, with 10 bases lying between them. This CDR3 contains 14 residues. The CDR3: CASSLGLASGELFF. CDR3 bases: TGTGCCAGCAGTTTAGGGCTAGCGAGCGGGGAGCTGTTTTTT.

The CDR3 coding sequence is TGCGCCAGCAGCTCGGTGGGGGCCGGGGGGCGGAAAACTGAAGCTTTCTTT. This gives the protein CASSSVGAGGRKTEAFF. J is TRBJ1-1 and V is TRBV4-1; D is perhaps TRBD1 (6 bases). Germline-derived CDR1 and CDR2 are MGHRA and YSYEKL. The CDR3 loop spans 17 amino acids. V shed 5 bases and J shed 5 bases, with 24 bases lying between them.

This clonotype came up a few times. The V gene is TRBV20-1, the J gene TRBJ2-3; 14 nucleotides agree with TRBD2. The CDR3 loop spans 16 amino acids. The V gene end was trimmed by 5 bases and the J gene end by 7 bases; junction bases not matched to a gene: 11. Germline lookup yields CDR1 DFQATT and CDR2 SNEGSKA (reference sequence). The CDR3 DNA sequence: TGCAGTGCTCGACAGGCCGGACTAGCGGGAGGAAATACGCAGTATTTT. It codes for CSARQAGLAGGNTQYF.

This clonotype was seen only once. The J gene is TRBJ1-3, the V gene TRBV7-9; D not certain. This CDR3 region has 18 residues. V lost 6 bases, J lost 0 bases, and 21 bases lay in between. Germline V gene data show CDR1 as SEHNR and CDR2 as FQNEAQ (reference sequence). CDR3 sequence (DNA): TGTGCCAGCAGTTCGACGTGGACGGGGAATCGCTCTGGAAACACCATATATTTT. It is translated as CASSSTWTGNRSGNTIYF.

This chain joins TRBV7-8 and TRBJ2-7; the D gene is possibly TRBD2 (5 bases). From germline, CDR1 is SGHVS and CDR2 FQNEAQ. Trimming cost V 5 bases and J 3 bases, with 17 bases left between them. The CDR3 length is 15 residues. The CDR3 sequence: CASSPRSGVSYEQYF. The CDR3 coding sequence is TGTGCCAGCAGCCCGAGATCCGGGGTTAGCTACGAGCAGTACTTC.

Only a few counts were recorded for this clonotype. The chain joins TRBV7-3 to TRBJ2-1, with D perhaps given as TRBD1 or TRBD2 (5 bases each). The length of the CDR3 is 13 residues. With 2 bases removed from V and 8 bases from J, the gap between germline ends came to 10 bases. Germline V gives CDR1 SGHTA, CDR2 FQGTGA. CDR3 DNA: TGTGCCAGCAGCTTAGAGGGGTGGGATGAGCAGTTCTTC. Translation: CASSLEGWDEQFF.

The chain carries TRBV5-1 and TRBJ2-2, with D possibly matching TRBD1 (5 bases). The CDR3 covers 16 residues. Deletions cut 0 bases from V and 6 bases from J, with 15 bases between. Germline V gene data show CDR1 as SGHRS and CDR2 as YFSETQ. CDR3 bases: TGCGCCAGCAGCTTGGGTCAGGGTAGATCATCCGGGGAGCTGTTTTTT. This translates into CASSLGQGRSSGELFF.

This clonotype was seen a handful of times. The rearrangement joins TRBV2 to TRBJ2-1, with TRBD2 matching over 8 bases. The CDR3 is 19 residues long. V lost 5 bases, J lost 5 bases, and 20 bases stayed unmatched. The germline V gene has CDR1 SNHLY and CDR2 FYNNEI. The CDR3 loop is CASSTISSPDSGVDNEQFF. CDR3 coding DNA: TGTGCCAGCAGTACAATCTCCTCCCCCGATAGCGGGGTCGACAATGAGCAGTTCTTC. The full variable domain, its missing parts supplied by reference TRBV2 and TRBJ2-1, is EPEVTQTPSHQVTQMGQEVILRCVPISNHLYFYWYRQILGQKVEFLVSFYNNEISEKSEIFDDQFSVERPDGSNFTLKIRSTKLEDSAMYFCASSTISSPDSGVDNEQFFGPGTRLTVL.

This clonotype was detected only a few times. The chain's CDR3 is CASRGSHQETQYF. CDR3 coding DNA: TGTGCCAGCAGGGGGTCCCACCAAGAGACCCAGTACTTC. This rearrangement joins TRBV6-5 to TRBJ2-5; no definite D call. CDR3 length: 13 residues. The germline V gene has CDR1 MNHEY and CDR2 SVGAGI. V was clipped by 6 bases and J by 0 bases, with 8 bases between them.

This clonotype was recorded many times. The chain carries TRBV18 and TRBJ2-1; 7 bases agree with TRBD2. From germline, CDR1 is KGHSH and CDR2 LQKENI. Trimming removed 3 bases from V and 10 bases from J; junction bases left unmatched: 12. CDR3 length equals 15 residues. CDR3 in amino acids: CASSPTGPGGLEQFF. Here the CDR3 DNA reads TGTGCCAGCTCACCCACCGGGCCGGGAGGTCTCGAGCAGTTCTTC. Based on the CDR3 plus reference TRBV18 and TRBJ2-1, the full variable domain is NAGVMQNPRHLVRRRGQEARLRCSPMKGHSHVYWYRQLPEEGLKFMVYLQKENIIDESGMPKERFSAEFPKEGPSILRIQQVVRGDSAAYFCASSPTGPGGLEQFFGPGTRLTVL.

The rearrangement uses TRBV10-3 and TRBJ2-2; 13 bases are shared with TRBD2. The trim removed 10 bases at V and 1 base at J, leaving 6 bases unmatched. Germline-derived CDR1 and CDR2 are ENHRY and SYGVKD. The CDR3 runs 16 residues. CDR3 sequence reads: CATTGLAGRNTGELFF. CDR3 nucleotides: TGTGCCACCACGGGACTAGCGGGAAGGAACACCGGGGAGCTGTTTTTT.

The rearrangement joins TRBV19 to TRBJ1-2; D gene ambiguous. The CDR3 has 14 amino acids. V shed 3 bases and J shed 1 base, with 9 bases lying between them. Germline V gene lookup returns CDR1 LNHDA and CDR2 SQIVND (reference sequence). In DNA, the CDR3 is TGTGCCAGTAGTATGTCTAGGTTTAACTATGGCTACACCTTC. Residues: CASSMSRFNYGYTF. Together with reference TRBV19 and TRBJ1-2, the CDR3 gives the full variable domain: DGGITQSPKYLFRKEGQNVTLSCEQNLNHDAMYWYRQDPGQGLRLIYYSQIVNDFQKGDIAEGYSVSREKKESFPLTVTSAQKNPTAFYLCASSMSRFNYGYTFGSGTRLTVV.

This clonotype was recorded a few times. The chain couples TRBV6-2 or TRBV6-3 to TRBJ2-7; 9 bases fit TRBD2. Unmatched junction bases numbered 4, after V lost 2 bases and J lost 5 bases. Germline V gives CDR1 MNHEY, CDR2 SVGEGT. The CDR3 sequence is 14 residues long. CDR3 sequence (DNA): TGTGCCAGCAGTTACACCGGGACTAGCCACGAGCAGTACTTC. This translates into CASSYTGTSHEQYF.

The genes are TRBV29-1 and TRBJ2-7; D may be TRBD2 (7 bases). The germline V gene encodes CDR1 SQVTM and CDR2 ANQGSEA. This CDR3 has 14 residues. V gave up 4 bases and J gave up 5 bases, with 18 bases separating them. The CDR3 DNA follows: TGCAGCGTTGGGGGGGGCAGGGAATCCAACGAGCAGTACTTC. Protein product: CSVGGGRESNEQYF.

The J gene is TRBJ2-7, the V gene TRBV6-2 or TRBV6-3, with 12 bases aligning to TRBD2. This CDR3 contains 17 residues. With V trimmed by 2 bases and J by 6 bases, 11 bases remained unmatched. Germline values: CDR1 MNHEY, CDR2 SVGEGT. The CDR3 protein is CASSYGGLAGYSGEQYF. The CDR3 coding sequence is TGTGCCAGCAGTTACGGAGGACTAGCGGGATATTCGGGCGAGCAGTACTTC.